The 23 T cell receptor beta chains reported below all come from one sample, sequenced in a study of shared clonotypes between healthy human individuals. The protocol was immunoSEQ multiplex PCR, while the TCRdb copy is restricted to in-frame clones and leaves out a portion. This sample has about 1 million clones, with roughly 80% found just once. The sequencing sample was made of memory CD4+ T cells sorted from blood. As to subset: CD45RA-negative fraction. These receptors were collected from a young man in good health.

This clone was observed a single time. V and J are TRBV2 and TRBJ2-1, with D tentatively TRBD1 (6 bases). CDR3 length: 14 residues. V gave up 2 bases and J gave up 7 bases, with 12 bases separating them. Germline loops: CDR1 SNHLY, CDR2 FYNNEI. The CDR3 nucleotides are TGTGCCAGCAGTGAACAGGGGCTGGGAAATGAGCAGTTCTTC. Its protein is CASSEQGLGNEQFF.

The CDR3 loop is CASRSGTGKFYEQYF. CDR3 in DNA: TGTGCCAGCAGGTCTGGGACAGGGAAATTTTACGAGCAGTACTTC. The chain has TRBV6-6 and TRBJ2-7; 9 bases are shared with TRBD1. The CDR3 consists of 15 residues. V lost 6 bases, J lost 4 bases, and 10 bases stayed unmatched. Germline V gives CDR1 MNHNY, CDR2 SVGAGI (reference sequence).

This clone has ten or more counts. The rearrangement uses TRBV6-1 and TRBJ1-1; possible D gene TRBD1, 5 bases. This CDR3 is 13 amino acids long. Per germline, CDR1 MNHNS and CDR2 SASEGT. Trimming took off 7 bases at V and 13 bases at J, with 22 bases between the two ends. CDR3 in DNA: TGTGCCAGCACCCTCAGTTCTCAGGGTGAGGGTTTCTTT. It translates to CASTLSSQGEGFF.

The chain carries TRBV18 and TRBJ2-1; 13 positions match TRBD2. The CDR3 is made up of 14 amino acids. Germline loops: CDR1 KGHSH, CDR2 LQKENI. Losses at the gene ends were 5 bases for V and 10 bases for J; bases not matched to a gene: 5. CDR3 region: CASSEGLAGLEQFF. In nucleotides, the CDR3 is TGTGCCAGCTCAGAGGGACTAGCGGGACTCGAGCAGTTCTTC.

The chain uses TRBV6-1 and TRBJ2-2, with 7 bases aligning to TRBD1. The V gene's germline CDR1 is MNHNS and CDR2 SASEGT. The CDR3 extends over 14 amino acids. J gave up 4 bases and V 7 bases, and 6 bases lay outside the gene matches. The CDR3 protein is CASKGQATTGELFF. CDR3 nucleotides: TGTGCCAGCAAAGGACAGGCCACCACCGGGGAGCTGTTTTTT.

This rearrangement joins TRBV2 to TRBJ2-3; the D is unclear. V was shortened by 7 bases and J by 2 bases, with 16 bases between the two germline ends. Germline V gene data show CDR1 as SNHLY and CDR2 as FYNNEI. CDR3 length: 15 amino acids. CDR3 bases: TGTGCCAGCACCCCCCCCCGCGGCCTCACAGATACGCAGTATTTT. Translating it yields CASTPPRGLTDTQYF.

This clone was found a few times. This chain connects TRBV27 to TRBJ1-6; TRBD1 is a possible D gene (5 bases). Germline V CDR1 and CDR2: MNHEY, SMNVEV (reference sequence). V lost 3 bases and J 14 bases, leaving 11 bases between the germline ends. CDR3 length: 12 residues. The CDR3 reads CASSLGGMALHF. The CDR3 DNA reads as TGTGCCAGCAGTTTGGGGGGGATGGCCCTCCACTTT.

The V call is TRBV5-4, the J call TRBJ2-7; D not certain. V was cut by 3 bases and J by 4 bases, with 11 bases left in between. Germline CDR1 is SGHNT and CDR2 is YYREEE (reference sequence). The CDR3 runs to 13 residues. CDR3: CASSWASRYEQYF. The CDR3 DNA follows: TGTGCCAGCAGCTGGGCAAGTCGTTACGAGCAGTACTTC.

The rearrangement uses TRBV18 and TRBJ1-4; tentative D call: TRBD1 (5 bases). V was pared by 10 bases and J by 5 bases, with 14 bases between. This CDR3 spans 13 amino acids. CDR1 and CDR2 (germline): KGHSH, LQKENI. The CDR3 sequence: CATSRGINEKLFF. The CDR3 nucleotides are TGTGCCACTTCTCGGGGCATCAATGAAAAACTGTTTTTT.

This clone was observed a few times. The CDR3 nucleotides read TGTGCCAGCAGCCCCCTACGGGGTTGGGGGACTGAAGCTTTCTTT. Amino acid sequence: CASSPLRGWGTEAFF. The J gene is TRBJ1-1, the V gene TRBV7-6; a weak D match, TRBD1 (5 bases). The V and J ends lost 5 bases and 5 bases respectively, with 18 bases between them. The CDR3 covers 15 residues. Germline CDR1 SGHVS, CDR2 FNYEAQ.

CDR3 bases: TGTGCCATCAGTGACCCTGGTAGCAATCAGCCCCAGCATTTT. Amino acids: CAISDPGSNQPQHF. This chain uses TRBV10-3 with TRBJ1-5; D is undetermined. The CDR3 loop spans 14 amino acids. V gave up 3 bases and J gave up 0 bases, with 6 bases separating them. Looked up from germline, CDR1 is ENHRY and CDR2 is SYGVKD.

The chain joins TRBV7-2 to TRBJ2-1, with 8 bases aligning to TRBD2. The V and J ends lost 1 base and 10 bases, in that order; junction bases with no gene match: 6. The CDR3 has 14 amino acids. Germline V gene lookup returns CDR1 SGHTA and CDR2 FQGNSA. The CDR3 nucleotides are TGTGCCAGCAGCTTAGACCGGGGGGGCAGGGAGCAGTTCTTC. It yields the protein CASSLDRGGREQFF.

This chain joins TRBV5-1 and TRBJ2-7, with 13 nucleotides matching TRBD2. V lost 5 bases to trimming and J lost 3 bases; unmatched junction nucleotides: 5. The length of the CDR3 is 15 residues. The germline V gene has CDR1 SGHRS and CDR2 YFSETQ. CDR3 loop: CASRYGLAGDYEQYF. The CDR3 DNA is TGCGCCAGCAGGTACGGACTAGCGGGAGACTACGAGCAGTACTTC.

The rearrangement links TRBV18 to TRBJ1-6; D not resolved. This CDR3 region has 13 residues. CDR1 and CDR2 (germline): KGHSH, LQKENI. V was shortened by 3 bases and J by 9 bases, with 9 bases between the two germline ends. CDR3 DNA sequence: TGTGCCAGCTCACCGGTCAGAGGTTCACCCCTCCACTTT. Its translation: CASSPVRGSPLHF.

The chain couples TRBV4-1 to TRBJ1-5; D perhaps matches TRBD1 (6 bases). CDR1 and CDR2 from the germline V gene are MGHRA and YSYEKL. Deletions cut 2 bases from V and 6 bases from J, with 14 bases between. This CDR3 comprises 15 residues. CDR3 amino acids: CASSQSGQGIQPQHF. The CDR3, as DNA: TGCGCCAGCAGCCAATCCGGCCAGGGGATTCAGCCCCAGCATTTT.

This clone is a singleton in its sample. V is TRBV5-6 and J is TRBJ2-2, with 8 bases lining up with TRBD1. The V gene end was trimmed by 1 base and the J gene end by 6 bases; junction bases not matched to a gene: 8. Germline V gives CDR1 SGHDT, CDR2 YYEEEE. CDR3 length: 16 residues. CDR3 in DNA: TGTGCCAGCAGCTTGTCTCAGGGGGCAAGGGCCGGGGAGCTGTTTTTT. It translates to CASSLSQGARAGELFF.

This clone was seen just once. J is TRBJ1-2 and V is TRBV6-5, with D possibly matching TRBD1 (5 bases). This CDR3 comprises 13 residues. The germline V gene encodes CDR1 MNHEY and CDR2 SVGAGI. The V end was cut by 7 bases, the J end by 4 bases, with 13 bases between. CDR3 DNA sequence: TGTGCCAGCAAAGACGGGGGTAGCTATGGCTACACCTTC. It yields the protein CASKDGGSYGYTF.

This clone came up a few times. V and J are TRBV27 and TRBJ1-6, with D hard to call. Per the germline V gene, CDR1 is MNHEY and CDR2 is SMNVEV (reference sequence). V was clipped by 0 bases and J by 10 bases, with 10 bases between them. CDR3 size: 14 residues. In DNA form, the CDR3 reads TGTGCCAGCAGTTTATCACGAATTGGATCACCCCTCCACTTT. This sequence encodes CASSLSRIGSPLHF.

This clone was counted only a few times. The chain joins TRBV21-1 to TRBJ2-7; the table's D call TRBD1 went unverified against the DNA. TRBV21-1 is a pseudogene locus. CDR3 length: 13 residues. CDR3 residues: CATDGTTNYEQYF. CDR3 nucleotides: TGTGCCACTGACGGGACAACCAACTACGAGCAGTACTTC.

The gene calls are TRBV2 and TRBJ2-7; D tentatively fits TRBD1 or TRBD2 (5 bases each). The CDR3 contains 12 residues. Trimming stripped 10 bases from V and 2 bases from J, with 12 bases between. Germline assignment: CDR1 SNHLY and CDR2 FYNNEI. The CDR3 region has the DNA TGTGCCACCGGGGACGACACCTACGAGCAGTACTTC. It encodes CATGDDTYEQYF.

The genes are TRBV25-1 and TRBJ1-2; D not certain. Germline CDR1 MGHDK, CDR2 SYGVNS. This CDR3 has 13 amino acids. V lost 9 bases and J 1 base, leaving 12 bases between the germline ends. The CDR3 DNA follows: TGTGCCAGTGAGAGTCACTATAACTATGGCTACACCTTC. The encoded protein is CASESHYNYGYTF.

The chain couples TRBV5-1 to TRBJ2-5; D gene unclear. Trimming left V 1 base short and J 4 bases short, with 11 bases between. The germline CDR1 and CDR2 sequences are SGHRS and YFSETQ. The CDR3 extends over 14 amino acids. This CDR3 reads CASSLNSLGETQYF. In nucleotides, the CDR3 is TGCGCCAGCAGCTTGAATTCCCTAGGAGAGACCCAGTACTTC.

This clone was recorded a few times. CDR3 region: CASSLGTGNYGYTF. The CDR3 DNA reads TGTGCCAGCAGCTTAGGGACGGGGAACTATGGCTACACCTTC. The gene calls are TRBV7-6 and TRBJ1-2; D is uncertain. CDR3 length: 14 amino acids. Trimming removed 1 base at V and 2 bases at J, with 8 bases between. CDR1 is SGHVS, CDR2 FNYEAQ, per germline. The full variable domain, in which reference TRBV7-6 and TRBJ1-2 provide the parts outside the CDR3, is GAGVSQSPRYKVTKRGQDVALRCDPISGHVSLYWYRQALGQGPEFLTYFNYEAQQDKSGLPNDRFSAERPEGSISTLTIQRTEQRDSAMYRCASSLGTGNYGYTFGSGTRLTVV.